This T cell receptor (beta chain) was observed in a study of cytomegalovirus exposure and HLA in healthy donors. Sequenced by immunoSEQ multiplex PCR; TCRdb stores in-frame clones only, minus some. The sample holds about 260,000 clones; about 90% are singletons and the top ten take approximately 3%. The donors were in the roughly 130-subject validation cohort, distinct from the roughly 670-subject first cohort. Germline values: CDR1 MNHNY, CDR2 SVGAGI (reference sequence). The length of the CDR3 is 14 residues. V was trimmed by 4 bases and J by 2 bases, leaving 11 bases between them. The V gene is TRBV6-6, the J gene TRBJ1-2, with a tentative D call TRBD1 (5 bases). This receptor was taken from a woman in her 30s in good health and CMV-seronegative. The specimen sequenced was PBMCs. CDR3 nucleotide sequence: TGTGCCAGCAGTTCAGTGGGGGGGAACTATGGCTACACCTTC. Protein: CASSSVGGNYGYTF.